A selection of T cell receptor beta chains follows, all from one sample in a study of radiotherapy plus CTLA-4 blockade in lung cancer. Here immunoSEQ multiplex PCR was the method, and the copy in TCRdb shows in-frame clones only, minus some. Of tens of thousands of clones listed, about 76% are singletons. This specimen was peripheral blood, taken from a patient treated with radiotherapy plus ipilimumab. The receptors stem from a human donor with non-small cell lung cancer that progressed on radiotherapy plus ipilimumab. The CDR3 runs from the conserved cysteine through the conserved F or W. A D gene is named only where the DNA matches it firmly.

TRBD1 TRBJ2-7 TRBV27 CASSLAGTASYEQYF TGTGCCAGCAGTTTAGCCGGGACAGCCTCCTACGAGCAGTACTTC
- TRBJ2-7 TRBV28 CASSSGQYYEQYF TGTGCCAGCAGTTCCGGACAGTACTACGAGCAGTACTTC
- TRBJ1-2 TRBV2 CASSERGNYGYTF TGTGCCAGCAGTGAACGGGGAAACTATGGCTACACCTTC
- TRBJ1-1 TRBV5-4 CASSMTVNTEAFF TGTGCCAGCAGCATGACAGTGAACACTGAAGCTTTCTTT
TRBD1 TRBJ2-7 TRBV28 CASSLLPGQGKYEQYF TGTGCCAGCAGTCTCCTTCCGGGACAGGGGAAATACGAGCAGTACTTC
TRBD1 TRBJ1-5 TRBV27 CASRAGTGKEQPQHF TGTGCCAGCAGGGCCGGGACAGGGAAGGAGCAGCCCCAGCATTTT
TRBD1 TRBJ1-1 TRBV18 CASSPRTGSRGEAFF TGTGCCAGCTCACCTCGGACAGGGTCGAGGGGTGAAGCTTTCTTT
TRBD2 TRBJ2-1 TRBV4-1 CASSQDPSSGSGNEQFF TGCGCCAGCAGCCAAGATCCGTCTAGCGGGAGTGGGAATGAGCAGTTCTTC
- TRBJ2-5 TRBV5-1 CASSSAPRGAGETQYF TGCGCCAGCAGCTCCGCACCTAGGGGAGCTGGGGAGACCCAGTACTTC
TRBD1 TRBJ1-1 TRBV27 CASSLGQAPGNTEAFF TGTGCCAGCAGTTTAGGACAGGCCCCCGGGAACACTGAAGCTTTCTTT